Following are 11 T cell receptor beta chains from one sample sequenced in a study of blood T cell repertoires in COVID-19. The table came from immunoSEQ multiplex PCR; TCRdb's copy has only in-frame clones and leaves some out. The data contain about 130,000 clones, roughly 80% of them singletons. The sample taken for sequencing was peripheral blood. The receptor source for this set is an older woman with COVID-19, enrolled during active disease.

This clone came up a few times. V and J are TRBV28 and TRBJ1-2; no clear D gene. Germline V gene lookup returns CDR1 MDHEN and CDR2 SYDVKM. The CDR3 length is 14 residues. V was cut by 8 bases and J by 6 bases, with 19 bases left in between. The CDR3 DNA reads TGTGCCAGCGGAACCGCGGGAGGTAGTAATGGCTACACCTTC. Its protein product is CASGTAGGSNGYTF.

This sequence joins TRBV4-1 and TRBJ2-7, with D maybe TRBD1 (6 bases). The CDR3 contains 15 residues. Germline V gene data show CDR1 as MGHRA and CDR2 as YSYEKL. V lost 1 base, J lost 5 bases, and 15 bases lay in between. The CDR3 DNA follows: TGCGCCAGCAGCCAAGTGGTACAGGGTGTCCACGAGCAGTACTTC. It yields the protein CASSQVVQGVHEQYF.

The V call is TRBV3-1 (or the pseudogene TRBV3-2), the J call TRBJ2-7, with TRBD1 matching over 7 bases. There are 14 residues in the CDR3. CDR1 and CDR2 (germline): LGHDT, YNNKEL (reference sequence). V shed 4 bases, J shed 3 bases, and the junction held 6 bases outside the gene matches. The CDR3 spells CASSPGTESYEQYF. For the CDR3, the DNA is TGTGCCAGCAGCCCCGGGACAGAGAGCTACGAGCAGTACTTC.

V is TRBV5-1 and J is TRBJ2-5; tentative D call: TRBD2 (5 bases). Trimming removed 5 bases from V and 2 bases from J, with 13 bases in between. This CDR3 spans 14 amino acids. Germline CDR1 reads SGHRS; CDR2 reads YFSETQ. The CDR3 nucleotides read TGCGCCAGCAGACCCGTTGGACTTCAAGAGACCCAGTACTTC. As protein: CASRPVGLQETQYF. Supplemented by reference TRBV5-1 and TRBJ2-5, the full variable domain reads KAGVTQTPRYLIKTRGQQVTLSCSPISGHRSVSWYQQTPGQGLQFLFEYFSETQRNKGNFPGRFSGRQFSNSRSEMNVSTLELGDSALYLCASRPVGLQETQYFGPGTRLLVL.

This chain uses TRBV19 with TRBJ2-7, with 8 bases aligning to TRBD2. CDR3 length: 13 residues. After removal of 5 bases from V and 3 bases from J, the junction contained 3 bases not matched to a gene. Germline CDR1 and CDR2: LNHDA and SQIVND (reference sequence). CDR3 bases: TGTGCCAGTAGTCCGGGACTAGGCTACGAGCAGTACTTC. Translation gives CASSPGLGYEQYF.

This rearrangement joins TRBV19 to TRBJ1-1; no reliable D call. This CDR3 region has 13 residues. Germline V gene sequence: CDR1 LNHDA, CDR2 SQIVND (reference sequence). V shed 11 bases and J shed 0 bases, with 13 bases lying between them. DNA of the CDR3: TGTGCCTCAACCAGGTTAATGAACACTGAAGCTTTCTTT. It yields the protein CASTRLMNTEAFF.

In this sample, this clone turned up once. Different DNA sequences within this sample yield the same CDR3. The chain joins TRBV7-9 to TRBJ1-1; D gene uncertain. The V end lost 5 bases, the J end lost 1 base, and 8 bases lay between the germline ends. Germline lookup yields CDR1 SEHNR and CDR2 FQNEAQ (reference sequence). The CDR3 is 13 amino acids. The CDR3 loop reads CASSPPGNTEAFF. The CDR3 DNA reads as TGTGCCAGCAGCCCCCCGGGGAACACTGAAGCTTTCTTT.

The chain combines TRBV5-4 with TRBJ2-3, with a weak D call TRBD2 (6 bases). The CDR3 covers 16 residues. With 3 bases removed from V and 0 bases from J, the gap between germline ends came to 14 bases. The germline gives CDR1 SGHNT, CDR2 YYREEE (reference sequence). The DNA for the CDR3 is TGTGCCAGCAGCTCGGGACTGATATCTAGCACAGATACGCAGTATTTT. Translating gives CASSSGLISSTDTQYF. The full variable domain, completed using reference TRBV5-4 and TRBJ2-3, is ETGVTQSPTHLIKTRGQQVTLRCSSQSGHNTVSWYQQALGQGPQFIFQYYREEENGRGNFPPRFSGLQFPNYSSELNVNALELDDSALYLCASSSGLISSTDTQYFGPGTRLTVL.

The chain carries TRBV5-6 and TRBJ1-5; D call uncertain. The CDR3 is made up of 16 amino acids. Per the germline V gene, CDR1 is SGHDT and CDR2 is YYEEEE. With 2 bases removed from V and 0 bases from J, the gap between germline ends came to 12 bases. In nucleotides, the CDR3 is TGTGCCAGCAGCTTATTTGGCCTCAATAGCAATCAGCCCCAGCATTTT. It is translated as CASSLFGLNSNQPQHF.

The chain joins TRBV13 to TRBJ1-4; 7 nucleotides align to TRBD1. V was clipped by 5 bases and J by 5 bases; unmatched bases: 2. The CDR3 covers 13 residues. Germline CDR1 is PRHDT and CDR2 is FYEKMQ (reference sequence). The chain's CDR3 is CASSRTGNEKLFF. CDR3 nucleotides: TGTGCCAGCAGCCGGACAGGAAATGAAAAACTGTTTTTT.

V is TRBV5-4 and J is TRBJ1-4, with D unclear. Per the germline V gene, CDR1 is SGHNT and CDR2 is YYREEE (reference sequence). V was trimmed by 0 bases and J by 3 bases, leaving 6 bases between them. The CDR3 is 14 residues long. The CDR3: CASSLGASNEKLFF. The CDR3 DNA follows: TGTGCCAGCAGCTTGGGGGCCTCTAATGAAAAACTGTTTTTT. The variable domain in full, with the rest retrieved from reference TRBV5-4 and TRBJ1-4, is ETGVTQSPTHLIKTRGQQVTLRCSSQSGHNTVSWYQQALGQGPQFIFQYYREEENGRGNFPPRFSGLQFPNYSSELNVNALELDDSALYLCASSLGASNEKLFFGSGTQLSVL.